This T cell receptor beta chain originates from a study of human T cells and chemical hapten exposure. Study findings and constraints: The study found expanded TCRs formed significantly more large CDR3 similarity clusters than controls.

It was the library that attached unique molecular identifiers to individual cDNA molecules. TCRdb processed the RACE reads anew with MiXCR; each CDR3 protein has one entry. Here the sample spans 120,000 or so distinct CDR3 sequences, about 11% being singletons. Time point noted: patch test 3, about 24 weeks after DPC sensitization. Treatment of the sample: therapeutic diphenylcyclopropenone sensitization with weekly scalp DPC. The study enrolled 18 to 70-year-old alopecia patients suitable for DPC. This clonotype was picked up a small number of times. Its antigen is unknown. Germline loops: CDR1 ENHRY, CDR2 SYGVKD. Trimming took off 6 bases at V and 2 bases at J, with 9 bases between the two ends. The CDR3 has 13 residues.

This rearrangement joins TRBV10-3 to TRBJ2-3, with D perhaps TRBD2 (5 bases). Material: whole blood, obtained in connection with sensitization to the hapten diphenylcyclopropenone (DPC). The clonotype comes from a woman in her 50s with alopecia areata. Some clones in this sample may be carry-over from other donors' samples. CDR3 in DNA: TGTGCCATCAGGGCGGGCTCCACAGATACGCAGTATTTT. Translating gives CAIRAGSTDTQYF.